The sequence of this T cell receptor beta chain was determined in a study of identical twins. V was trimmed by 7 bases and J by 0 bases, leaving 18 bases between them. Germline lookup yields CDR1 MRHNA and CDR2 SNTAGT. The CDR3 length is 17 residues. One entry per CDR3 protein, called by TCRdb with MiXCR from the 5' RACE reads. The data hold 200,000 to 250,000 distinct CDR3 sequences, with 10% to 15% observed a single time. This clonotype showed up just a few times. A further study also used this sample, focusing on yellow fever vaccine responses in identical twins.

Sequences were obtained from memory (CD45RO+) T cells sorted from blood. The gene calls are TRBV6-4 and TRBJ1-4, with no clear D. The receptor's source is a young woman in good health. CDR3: CASNPGSYFATNEKLFF. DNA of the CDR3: TGTGCCAGCAATCCCGGGTCGTATTTTGCAACTAATGAAAAACTGTTTTTT.